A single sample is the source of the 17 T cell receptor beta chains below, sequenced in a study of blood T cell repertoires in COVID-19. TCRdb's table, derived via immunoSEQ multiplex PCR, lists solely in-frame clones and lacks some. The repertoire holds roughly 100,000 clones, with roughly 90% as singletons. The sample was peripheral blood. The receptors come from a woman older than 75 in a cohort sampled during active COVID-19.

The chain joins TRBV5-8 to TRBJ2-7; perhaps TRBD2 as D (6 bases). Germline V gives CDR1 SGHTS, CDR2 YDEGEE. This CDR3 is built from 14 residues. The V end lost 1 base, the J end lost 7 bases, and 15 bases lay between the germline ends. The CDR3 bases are TGTGCCAGCAGCTTGATAAAGGGACTGGGGGAGCAGTACTTC. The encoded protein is CASSLIKGLGEQYF.

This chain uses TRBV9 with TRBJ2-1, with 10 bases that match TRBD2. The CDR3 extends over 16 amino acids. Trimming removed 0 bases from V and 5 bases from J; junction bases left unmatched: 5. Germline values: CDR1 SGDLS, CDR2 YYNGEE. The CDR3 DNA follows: TGTGCCAGCAGCGTAGCGACTAGCGGGTATAACAATGAGCAGTTCTTC. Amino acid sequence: CASSVATSGYNNEQFF.

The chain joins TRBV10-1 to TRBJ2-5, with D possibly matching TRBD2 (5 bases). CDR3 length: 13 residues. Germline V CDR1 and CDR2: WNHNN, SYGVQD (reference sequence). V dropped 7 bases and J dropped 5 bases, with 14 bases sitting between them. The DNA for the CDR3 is TGCGCCAGCACCAGAGGGTTCGGGGAGACCCAGTACTTC. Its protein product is CASTRGFGETQYF.

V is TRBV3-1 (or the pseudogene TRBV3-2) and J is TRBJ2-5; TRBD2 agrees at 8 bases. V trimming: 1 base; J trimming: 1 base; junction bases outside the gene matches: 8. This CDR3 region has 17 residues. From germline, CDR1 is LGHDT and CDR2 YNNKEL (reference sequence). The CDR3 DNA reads TGTGCCAGCAGCCAAGTAAATAGCGGGGCGTTCCAAGAGACCCAGTACTTC. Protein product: CASSQVNSGAFQETQYF.

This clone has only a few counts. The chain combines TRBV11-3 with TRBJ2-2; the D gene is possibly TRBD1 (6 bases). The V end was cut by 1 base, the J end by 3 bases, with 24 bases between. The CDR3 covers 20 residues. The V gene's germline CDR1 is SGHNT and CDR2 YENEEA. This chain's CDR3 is CASSLVEWDLNGTHTGELFF. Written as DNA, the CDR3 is TGTGCCAGCAGCTTAGTAGAGTGGGATCTTAACGGGACACACACCGGGGAGCTGTTTTTT.

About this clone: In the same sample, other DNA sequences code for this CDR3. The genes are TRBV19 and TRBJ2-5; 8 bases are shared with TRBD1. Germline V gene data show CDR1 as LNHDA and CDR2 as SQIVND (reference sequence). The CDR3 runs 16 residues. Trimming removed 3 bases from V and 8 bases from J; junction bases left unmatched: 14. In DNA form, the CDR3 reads TGTGCCAGTAGTATGCGGACAGGGAGTGGAGCAAGAACCCAGTACTTC. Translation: CASSMRTGSGARTQYF.

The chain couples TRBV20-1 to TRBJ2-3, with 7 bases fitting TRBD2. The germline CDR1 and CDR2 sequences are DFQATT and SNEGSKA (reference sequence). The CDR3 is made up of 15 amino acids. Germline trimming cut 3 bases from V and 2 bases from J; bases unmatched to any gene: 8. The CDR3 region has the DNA TGCAGTGCTAGTAAGCCGGGGGGAATCACAGATACGCAGTATTTT. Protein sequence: CSASKPGGITDTQYF.

The CDR3 DNA reads TGCGCCAGCAGCCAAGACCCAAACACAGATACGCAGTATTTT. Encoded protein: CASSQDPNTDTQYF. V gene TRBV4-1 combines with J gene TRBJ2-3, with no clear D. Between the trimmed V and J ends, which lost 0 bases and 2 bases, there was a span of 6 bases. The CDR3 consists of 14 residues. From germline, CDR1 is MGHRA and CDR2 YSYEKL.

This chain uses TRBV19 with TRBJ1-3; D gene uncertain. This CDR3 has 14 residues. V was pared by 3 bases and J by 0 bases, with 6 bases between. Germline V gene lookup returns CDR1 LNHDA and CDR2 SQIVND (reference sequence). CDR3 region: CASSIAVSGNTIYF. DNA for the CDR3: TGTGCCAGTAGTATTGCAGTCTCTGGAAACACCATATATTTT.

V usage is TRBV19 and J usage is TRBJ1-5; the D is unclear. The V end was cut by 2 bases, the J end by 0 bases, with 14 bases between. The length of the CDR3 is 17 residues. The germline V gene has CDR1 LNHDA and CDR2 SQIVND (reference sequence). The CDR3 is CASSIPPSSYSNQPQHF. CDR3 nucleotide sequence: TGTGCCAGTAGTATACCCCCATCGTCCTATAGCAATCAGCCCCAGCATTTT.

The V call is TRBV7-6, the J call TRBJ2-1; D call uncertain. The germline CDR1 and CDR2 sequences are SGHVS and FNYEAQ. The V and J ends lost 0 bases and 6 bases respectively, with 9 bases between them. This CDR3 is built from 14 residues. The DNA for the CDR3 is TGTGCCAGCAGCTTAGCCCTAGTGGGCAATGAGCAGTTCTTC. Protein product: CASSLALVGNEQFF.

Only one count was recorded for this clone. The CDR3: CASSSLGTDPMNTEAFF. The CDR3 DNA sequence: TGTGCCAGCAGCTCTCTCGGGACAGACCCAATGAACACTGAAGCTTTCTTT. The chain links TRBV5-5 to TRBJ1-1; 7 bases fit TRBD1. The ends lost 3 bases at V and 0 bases at J; junction bases unmatched: 11. The CDR3 runs to 17 residues. Germline assignment: CDR1 SGHKS and CDR2 YYEKEE (reference sequence).

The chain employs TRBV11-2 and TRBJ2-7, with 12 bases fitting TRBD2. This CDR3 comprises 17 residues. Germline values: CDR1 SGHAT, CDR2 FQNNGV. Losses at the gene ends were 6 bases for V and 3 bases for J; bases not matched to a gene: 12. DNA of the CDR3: TGTGCCAGCAGTTACTCTTTTCTAGCGGGAGGGGGCTACGAGCAGTACTTC. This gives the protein CASSYSFLAGGGYEQYF.

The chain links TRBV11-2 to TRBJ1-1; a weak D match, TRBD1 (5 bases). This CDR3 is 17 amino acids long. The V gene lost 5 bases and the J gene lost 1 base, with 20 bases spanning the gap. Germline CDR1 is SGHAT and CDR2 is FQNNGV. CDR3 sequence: CASSLIIGRGGNTEAFF. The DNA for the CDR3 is TGTGCCAGCAGCCTAATAATCGGTAGGGGTGGGAACACTGAAGCTTTCTTT.

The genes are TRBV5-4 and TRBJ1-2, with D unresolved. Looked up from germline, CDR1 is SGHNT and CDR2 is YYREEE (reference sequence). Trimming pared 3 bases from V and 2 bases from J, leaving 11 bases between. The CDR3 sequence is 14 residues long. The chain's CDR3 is CASSWARENYGYTF. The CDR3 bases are TGTGCCAGCAGCTGGGCCCGGGAGAACTATGGCTACACCTTC.

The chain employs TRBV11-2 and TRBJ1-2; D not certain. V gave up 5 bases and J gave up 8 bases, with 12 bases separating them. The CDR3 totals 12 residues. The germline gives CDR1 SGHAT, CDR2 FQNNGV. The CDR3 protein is CASSRRGFGYTF. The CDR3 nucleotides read TGTGCCAGCAGCCGTCGAGGATTCGGCTACACCTTC.

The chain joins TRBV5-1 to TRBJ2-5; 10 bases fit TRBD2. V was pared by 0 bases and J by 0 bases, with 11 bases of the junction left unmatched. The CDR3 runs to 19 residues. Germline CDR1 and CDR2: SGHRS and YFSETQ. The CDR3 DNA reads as TGCGCCAGCAGCTTGGTTCCCAGACTAGCGGGCTCGTACCAAGAGACCCAGTACTTC. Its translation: CASSLVPRLAGSYQETQYF.